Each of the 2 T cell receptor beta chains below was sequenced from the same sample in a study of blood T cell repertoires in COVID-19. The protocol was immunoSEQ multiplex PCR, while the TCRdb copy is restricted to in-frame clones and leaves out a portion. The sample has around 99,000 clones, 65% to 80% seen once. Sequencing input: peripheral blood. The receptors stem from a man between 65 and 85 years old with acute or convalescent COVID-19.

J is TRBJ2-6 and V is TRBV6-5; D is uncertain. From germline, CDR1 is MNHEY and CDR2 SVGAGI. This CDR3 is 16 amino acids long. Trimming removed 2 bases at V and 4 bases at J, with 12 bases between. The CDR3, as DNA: TGTGCCAGCAGTTACAATCAGGCAGCAGGGGCCAACGTCCTGACTTTC. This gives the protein CASSYNQAAGANVLTF.

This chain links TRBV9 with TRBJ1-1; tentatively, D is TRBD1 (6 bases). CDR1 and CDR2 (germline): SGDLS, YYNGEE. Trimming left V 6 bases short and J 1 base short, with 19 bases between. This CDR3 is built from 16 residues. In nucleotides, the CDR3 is TGTGCCAGCACACCTAGGACAGCAGTAAAGAACACTGAAGCTTTCTTT. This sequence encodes CASTPRTAVKNTEAFF.